Following are 15 T cell receptor beta chains from one sample sequenced in a study of CD4+ T cells in melanoma. Here immunoSEQ multiplex PCR was the method, and the copy in TCRdb shows in-frame clones only, minus some. The table has about 140,000 clones, approximately 91% seen once. The receptors come from a human donor with melanoma.

The gene calls are TRBV20-1 and TRBJ1-1, with TRBD1 matching 9 bases. There are 11 residues in the CDR3. CDR1 is DFQATT and CDR2 is SNEGSKA in the germline V gene (reference sequence). The junction had 4 bases not matched to a gene; V was cut back by 6 bases and J by 8 bases. CDR3 sequence (DNA): TGCAGTGCCGCTACAGGGGGCGAAGCTTTCTTT. Translated, it gives CSAATGGEAFF.

The chain carries TRBV27 and TRBJ1-5; weak D call: TRBD1 (5 bases). The CDR3 contains 15 residues. Trimming removed 4 bases from V and 4 bases from J, with 14 bases in between. The germline V gene has CDR1 MNHEY and CDR2 SMNVEV (reference sequence). CDR3 in DNA: TGTGCCAGCAGTTCTACGAAGGGGCTGAATCAGCCCCAGCATTTT. Amino acid sequence: CASSSTKGLNQPQHF.

The gene calls are TRBV5-1 and TRBJ2-5, with 7 bases matching TRBD1. With 0 bases clipped from V and 2 bases from J, the junction kept 10 bases outside the gene matches. Germline assignment: CDR1 SGHRS and CDR2 YFSETQ. The CDR3 is made up of 17 amino acids. The CDR3 here is CASSLGSIGTEQETQYF. CDR3 nucleotides: TGCGCCAGCAGCTTGGGTTCTATCGGGACAGAGCAAGAGACCCAGTACTTC.

The CDR3 protein is CASRDRDKDTQYF. The CDR3 DNA sequence: TGCGCCAGCCGGGACAGGGATAAAGATACGCAGTATTTT. The chain recombines TRBV5-1 with TRBJ2-3, with 9 bases fitting TRBD1. Germline lookup yields CDR1 SGHRS and CDR2 YFSETQ. This CDR3 region has 13 residues. After removal of 7 bases from V and 5 bases from J, the junction contained 5 bases not matched to a gene.

This chain joins TRBV5-1 and TRBJ2-3; 12 nucleotides line up with TRBD2. CDR1 SGHRS and CDR2 YFSETQ come from the germline V gene. CDR3 size: 18 residues. Losses at the gene ends were 4 bases for V and 1 base for J; bases not matched to a gene: 10. The CDR3 here is CASSISSGGDVRTDTQYF. CDR3 nucleotides: TGCGCCAGCAGCATATCTAGCGGGGGGGACGTTCGCACAGATACGCAGTATTTT. Combining the CDR3 with reference TRBV5-1 and TRBJ2-3 gives the whole variable domain KAGVTQTPRYLIKTRGQQVTLSCSPISGHRSVSWYQQTPGQGLQFLFEYFSETQRNKGNFPGRFSGRQFSNSRSEMNVSTLELGDSALYLCASSISSGGDVRTDTQYFGPGTRLTVL.

The chain carries TRBV19 and TRBJ2-6, with D uncertain. The CDR3 has 15 amino acids. The germline gives CDR1 LNHDA, CDR2 SQIVND (reference sequence). V lost 6 bases and J lost 0, with 9 bases in between. CDR3 in amino acids: CASREGPSGANVLTF. In nucleotides, the CDR3 is TGTGCCAGTAGGGAAGGGCCCTCTGGGGCCAACGTCCTGACTTTC.

The chain uses TRBV2 and TRBJ1-2; unclear D gene. V was clipped by 7 bases and J by 5 bases, with 11 bases between them. The CDR3 covers 12 residues. Germline CDR1 is SNHLY and CDR2 is FYNNEI. CDR3: CASNGNFYGYTF. The DNA of the CDR3 is TGTGCCAGCAACGGAAACTTTTATGGCTACACCTTC.

CDR3 DNA: TGTGCCTGGAGGGGAATAAAAGCGGGGGCCTACTACAATGAGCAGTTCTTC. This gives the protein CAWRGIKAGAYYNEQFF. V gene TRBV30 combines with J gene TRBJ2-1; 8 nucleotides line up with TRBD2. Germline CDR1 GTSNPN, CDR2 SVGIG (reference sequence). With V trimmed by 3 bases and J by 3 bases, 13 bases remained unmatched. The CDR3 spans 17 residues.

The chain joins TRBV18 to TRBJ1-4; D not resolved. This CDR3 has 16 residues. From germline, CDR1 is KGHSH and CDR2 LQKENI. Trimming stripped 3 bases from V and 4 bases from J, with 15 bases between. The chain's CDR3 is CASSPKADGINEKLFF. In DNA, the CDR3 is TGTGCCAGCTCACCGAAGGCCGACGGTATTAATGAAAAACTGTTTTTT.

V is TRBV4-2 and J is TRBJ2-7, with 8 bases matching TRBD2. Germline assignment: CDR1 LGHNA and CDR2 YNFKEQ. The CDR3 totals 16 residues. V lost 1 base and J lost 2; bases outside the gene matches: 7. Written as DNA, the CDR3 is TGTGCCAGCAGCCAAGGCCCCGGGGGGGCCGCCTACGAGCAGTACTTC. This gives the protein CASSQGPGGAAYEQYF.

This chain uses TRBV7-2 with TRBJ2-1; 7 bases agree with TRBD2. V lost 4 bases and J lost 9; bases outside the gene matches: 15. Germline CDR1 and CDR2: SGHTA and FQGNSA. The CDR3 has 16 residues. This chain's CDR3 is CASSSPGLPSGLEQFF. The CDR3 coding sequence is TGTGCCAGCAGCTCCCCGGGACTACCGAGTGGGCTTGAGCAGTTCTTC.

The V and J genes are TRBV2 and TRBJ2-7; TRBD2 is a possible D gene (6 bases). V lost 3 bases and J 3 bases, leaving 9 bases between the germline ends. This CDR3 region has 13 residues. Germline V lookup: CDR1 SNHLY, CDR2 FYNNEI. This CDR3 is CASSEGRFYEQYF. CDR3 DNA: TGTGCCAGCAGTGAGGGGAGGTTCTACGAGCAGTACTTC.

The chain recombines TRBV4-1 with TRBJ1-1; the D gene is possibly TRBD1 (6 bases). Between the trimmed V and J ends, which lost 4 bases and 9 bases, there was a span of 9 bases. The CDR3 sequence is 11 residues long. Germline V CDR1 and CDR2: MGHRA, YSYEKL. The CDR3: CASSLQGKAFF. In DNA, the CDR3 is TGCGCCAGCAGCCTTCAGGGGAAAGCTTTCTTT.

The chain has TRBV19 and TRBJ1-5, with TRBD1 as a possible D gene (5 bases). CDR3 size: 17 residues. The V and J ends lost 9 bases and 2 bases respectively, with 23 bases between them. The germline V gene has CDR1 LNHDA and CDR2 SQIVND (reference sequence). The CDR3 DNA follows: TGTGCCAGCCAGAAGGGGCTAGGAGTTAGTGGCAATCAGCCCCAGCATTTT. Its protein product is CASQKGLGVSGNQPQHF.

The V call is TRBV7-3, the J call TRBJ1-1; D perhaps matches TRBD1 (5 bases). The CDR3 extends over 15 amino acids. V was shortened by 2 bases and J by 2 bases, with 12 bases between the two germline ends. The germline V gene has CDR1 SGHTA and CDR2 FQGTGA. The CDR3 DNA follows: TGTGCCAGCAGCTTAGATCCGACAGCCAACACTGAAGCTTTCTTT. This codes for CASSLDPTANTEAFF.